The 8 T cell receptor beta chains reported below all come from one sample, sequenced in a study of blood T cell repertoires in COVID-19. Clones were read by immunoSEQ multiplex PCR, and TCRdb kept only the in-frame ones, dropping some. The sample lists about 110,000 clones; about four fifths were seen once. Sequenced input: peripheral blood. The receptor set was obtained from a woman aged 55-69 years with acute or convalescent COVID-19.

The chain uses TRBV12-3 or TRBV12-4 and TRBJ2-7; D is uncertain. The CDR3 runs 13 residues. Deletions cut 11 bases from V and 12 bases from J, with 26 bases between. The CDR3 region has the DNA TGTGCCCCCCCACTCCCCACGACTGGTCCGTTGTACTTC. This sequence encodes CAPPLPTTGPLYF.

The chain combines TRBV6-2 or TRBV6-3 with TRBJ1-1; tentatively, D is TRBD1 (6 bases). This CDR3 region has 16 residues. Trimming removed 6 bases at V and 3 bases at J, with 20 bases between. The germline V gene encodes CDR1 MNHEY and CDR2 SVGEGT. CDR3 in amino acids: CASSRDIGQLDTEAFF. CDR3 nucleotides: TGTGCCAGCAGCCGAGACATTGGACAGCTAGACACTGAAGCTTTCTTT.

This clone was detected only once. The chain joins TRBV7-9 to TRBJ1-4; tentative D call: TRBD1 (6 bases). Per the germline V gene, CDR1 is SEHNR and CDR2 is FQNEAQ (reference sequence). This CDR3 has 15 residues. V was pared by 2 bases and J by 7 bases, with 14 bases between. CDR3 loop: CASSLSQGLGEKLFF. The CDR3 DNA reads TGTGCCAGCAGCTTAAGTCAGGGGTTGGGTGAAAAACTGTTTTTT.

This clone was detected only once. The chain couples TRBV3-1 (or the pseudogene TRBV3-2) to TRBJ2-7, with a weak D call TRBD2 (6 bases). V was trimmed by 1 base and J by 6 bases, leaving 13 bases between them. This CDR3 is 14 amino acids long. Germline loops: CDR1 LGHDT, CDR2 YNNKEL (reference sequence). The CDR3 DNA follows: TGTGCCAGCAGCCAAGGAAGGACTACCGTCGAGCAGTACTTC. Its protein is CASSQGRTTVEQYF.

This chain joins TRBV4-3 and TRBJ1-6; no firm D call. The CDR3 has 17 residues. CDR1 and CDR2 from the germline V gene are LGHNA and YSLEER. Trimming removed 0 bases from V and 2 bases from J, with 11 bases in between. This chain's CDR3 is CASSQDEAGTYNSPLHF. CDR3 sequence (DNA): TGCGCCAGCAGCCAAGATGAGGCCGGGACCTATAATTCACCCCTCCACTTT.

This clone was detected a few times. This chain uses TRBV30 with TRBJ1-5; no reliable D call. The CDR3 is 13 amino acids. V was shortened by 0 bases and J by 4 bases, with 7 bases between the two germline ends. Germline CDR1 and CDR2: GTSNPN and SVGIG (reference sequence). Here the CDR3 reads CAWSVGVNQPQHF. The DNA of the CDR3 is TGTGCCTGGAGTGTCGGGGTGAATCAGCCCCAGCATTTT.

This chain links TRBV5-5 with TRBJ2-2, with 8 positions matching TRBD2. Trimming removed 0 bases from V and 2 bases from J; junction bases left unmatched: 9. This CDR3 has 18 amino acids. Germline V gene lookup returns CDR1 SGHKS and CDR2 YYEKEE (reference sequence). The CDR3 bases are TGTGCCAGCAGCTTGGTATCGGGGGGGCGGCGAAACACCGGGGAGCTGTTTTTT. Translated: CASSLVSGGRRNTGELFF.

The chain combines TRBV6-5 with TRBJ2-3; TRBD1 might be the D (6 bases). Germline values: CDR1 MNHEY, CDR2 SVGAGI. V was trimmed by 8 bases and J by 7 bases, leaving 16 bases between them. The CDR3 runs to 13 residues. The CDR3 DNA sequence: TGTGCCAGCCGGGACATATCGTCCAATACGCAGTATTTT. Translated: CASRDISSNTQYF.